This TCR beta chain came from a study of Graves' ophthalmopathy and Graves' hyperthyroidism. CDR1 and CDR2 from the germline V gene are MDHEN and SYDVKM. CDR3 length: 12 residues. V was pared by 10 bases and J by 8 bases, with 15 bases between. This clonotype was seen repeatedly, ten times or more. The TCR beta CDR3 regions underwent amplification from RNA transcripts. An initial RT-PCR round employing HTBI primers preceded a second-round multiplex PCR. From the multiplex PCR reads, TCRdb called clonotypes with MiXCR, one entry per CDR3 protein. The sample has some 520,000 distinct CDR3 sequences, approximately 15% seen once.

This TCR was sampled from a woman younger than 45 with Graves' ophthalmopathy. The sample taken for sequencing was blood. This sequence joins TRBV28 and TRBJ2-4; perhaps TRBD2 as D (7 bases). The CDR3 loop is CAKGGRLDIQYF. Here the CDR3 DNA reads TGTGCCAAGGGGGGGAGGTTGGACATTCAGTACTTC.